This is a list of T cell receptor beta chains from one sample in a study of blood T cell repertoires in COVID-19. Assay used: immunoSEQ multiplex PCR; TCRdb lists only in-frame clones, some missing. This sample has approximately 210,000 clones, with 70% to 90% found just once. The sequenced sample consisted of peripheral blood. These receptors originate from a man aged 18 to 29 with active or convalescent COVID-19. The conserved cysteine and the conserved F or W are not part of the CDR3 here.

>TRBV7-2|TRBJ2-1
ASRLPTGLDRNEQF
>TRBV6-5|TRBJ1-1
ANHRLNTEAF
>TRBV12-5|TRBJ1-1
ASGLVQGVGTEAF
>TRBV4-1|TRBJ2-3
ASSQSGAVDTQY
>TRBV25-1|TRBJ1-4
ASRDTGTTNEKLF
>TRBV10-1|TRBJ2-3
ASSDVRSLPDTQY
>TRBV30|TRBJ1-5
AWQQGASSNQPQH
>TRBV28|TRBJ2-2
ASSLWEAGLNTGELF
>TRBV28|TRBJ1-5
ASSSQGRGNQPQH
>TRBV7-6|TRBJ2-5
ASSRGTGFSGRVETQY
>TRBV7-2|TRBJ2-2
ASSPLSGELF
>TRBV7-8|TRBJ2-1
ASRDGTSGSRHNEQF
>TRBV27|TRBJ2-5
ASSLLSHGGPETQY
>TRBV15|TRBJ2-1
ATSPEDRSYNEQF
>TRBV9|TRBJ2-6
ASSVWGGQGTAGANVLT
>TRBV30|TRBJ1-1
AWSPRTGVVTEAF
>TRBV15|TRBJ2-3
ATSRDRLAGGVTDTQY
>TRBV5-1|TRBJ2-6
ASSLDEQGAFGANVLT
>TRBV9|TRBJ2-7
ASSVRESFRGEQY
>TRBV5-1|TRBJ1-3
ASSLERQGNTIY
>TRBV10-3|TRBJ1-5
AISREGNQPQH